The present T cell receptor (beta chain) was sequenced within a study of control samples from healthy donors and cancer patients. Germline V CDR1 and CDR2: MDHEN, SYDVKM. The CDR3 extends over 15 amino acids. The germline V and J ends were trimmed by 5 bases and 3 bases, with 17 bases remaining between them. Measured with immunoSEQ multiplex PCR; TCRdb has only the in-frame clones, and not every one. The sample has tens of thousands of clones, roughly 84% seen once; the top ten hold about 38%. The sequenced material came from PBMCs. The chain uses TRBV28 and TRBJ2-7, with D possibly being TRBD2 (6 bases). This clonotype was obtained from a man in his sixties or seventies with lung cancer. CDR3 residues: CASSGGAFNLYEQYF. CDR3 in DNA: TGTGCCAGCAGTGGCGGGGCCTTCAACCTCTACGAGCAGTACTTC.